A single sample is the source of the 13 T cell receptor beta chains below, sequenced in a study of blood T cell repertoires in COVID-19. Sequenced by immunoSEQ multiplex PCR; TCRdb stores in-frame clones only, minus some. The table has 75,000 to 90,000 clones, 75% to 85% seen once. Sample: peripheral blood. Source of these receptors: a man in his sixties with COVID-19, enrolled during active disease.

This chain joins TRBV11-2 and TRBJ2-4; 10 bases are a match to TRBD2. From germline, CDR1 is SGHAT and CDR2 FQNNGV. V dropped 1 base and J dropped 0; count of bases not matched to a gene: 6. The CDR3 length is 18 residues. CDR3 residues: CASSLAQLAGIAKNIQYF. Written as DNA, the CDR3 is TGTGCCAGCAGCTTAGCACAACTAGCGGGGATAGCCAAAAACATTCAGTACTTC. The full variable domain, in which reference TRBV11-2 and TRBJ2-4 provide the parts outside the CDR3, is EAGVAQSPRYKIIEKRQSVAFWCNPISGHATLYWYQQILGQGPKLLIQFQNNGVVDDSQLPKDRFSAERLKGVDSTLKIQPAKLEDSAVYLCASSLAQLAGIAKNIQYFGAGTRLSVL.

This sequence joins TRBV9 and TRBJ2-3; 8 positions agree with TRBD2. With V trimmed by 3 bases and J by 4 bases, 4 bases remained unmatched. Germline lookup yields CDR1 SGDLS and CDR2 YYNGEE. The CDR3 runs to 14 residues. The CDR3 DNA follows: TGTGCCAGCAGCGCGGGCGGGGGGCCAGATACGCAGTATTTT. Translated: CASSAGGGPDTQYF.

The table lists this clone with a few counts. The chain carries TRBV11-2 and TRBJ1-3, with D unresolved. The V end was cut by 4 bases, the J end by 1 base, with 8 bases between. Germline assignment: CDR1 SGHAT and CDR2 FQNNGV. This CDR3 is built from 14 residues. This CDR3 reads CASSSTRSGNTIYF. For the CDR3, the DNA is TGTGCCAGCAGCTCTACCCGTTCTGGAAACACCATATATTTT.

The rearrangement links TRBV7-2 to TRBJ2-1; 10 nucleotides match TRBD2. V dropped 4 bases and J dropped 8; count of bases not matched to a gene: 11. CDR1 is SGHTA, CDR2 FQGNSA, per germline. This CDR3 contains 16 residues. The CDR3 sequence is CASSSRPGTSVDEQFF. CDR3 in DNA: TGTGCCAGCAGCTCTAGGCCCGGGACTAGCGTAGATGAGCAGTTCTTC.

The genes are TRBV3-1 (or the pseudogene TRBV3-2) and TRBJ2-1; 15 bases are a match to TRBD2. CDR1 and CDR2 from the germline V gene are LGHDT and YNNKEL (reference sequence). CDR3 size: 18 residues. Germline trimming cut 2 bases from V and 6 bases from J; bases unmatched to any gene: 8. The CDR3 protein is CASSQTTGTSGRTNEQFF. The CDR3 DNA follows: TGTGCCAGCAGCCAAACAACCGGGACTAGCGGGAGGACCAATGAGCAGTTCTTC.

The CDR3 region has the DNA TGTGCCAGCAGCGTCACGGGGACTAGCACAGATACGCAGTATTTT. It specifies CASSVTGTSTDTQYF. The chain is built from TRBV7-3 and TRBJ2-3, with D tentatively TRBD2 (6 bases). V lost 5 bases, J lost 0 bases, and 12 bases lay in between. Germline V gives CDR1 SGHTA, CDR2 FQGTGA. This CDR3 comprises 15 residues.

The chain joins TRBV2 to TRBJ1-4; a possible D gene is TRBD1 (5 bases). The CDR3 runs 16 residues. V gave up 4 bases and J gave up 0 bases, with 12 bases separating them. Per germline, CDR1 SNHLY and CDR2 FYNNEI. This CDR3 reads CASSVRRGATNEKLFF. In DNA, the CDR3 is TGTGCCAGCAGTGTACGGAGGGGAGCAACTAATGAAAAACTGTTTTTT. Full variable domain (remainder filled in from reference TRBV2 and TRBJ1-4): EPEVTQTPSHQVTQMGQEVILRCVPISNHLYFYWYRQILGQKVEFLVSFYNNEISEKSEIFDDQFSVERPDGSNFTLKIRSTKLEDSAMYFCASSVRRGATNEKLFFGSGTQLSVL.

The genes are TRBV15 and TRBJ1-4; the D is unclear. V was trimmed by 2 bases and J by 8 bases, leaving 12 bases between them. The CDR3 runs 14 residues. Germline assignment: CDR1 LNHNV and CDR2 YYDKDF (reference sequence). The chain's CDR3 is CATSRRAPLEKLFF. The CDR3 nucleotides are TGTGCCACCAGCAGACGTGCCCCTCTAGAAAAACTGTTTTTT.

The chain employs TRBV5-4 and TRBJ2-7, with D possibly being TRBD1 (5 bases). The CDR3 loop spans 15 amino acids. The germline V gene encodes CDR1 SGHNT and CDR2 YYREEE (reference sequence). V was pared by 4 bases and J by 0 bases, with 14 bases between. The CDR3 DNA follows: TGTGCCAGCAGCCGAGACAGTTCTACCTCCTACGAGCAGTACTTC. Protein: CASSRDSSTSYEQYF.

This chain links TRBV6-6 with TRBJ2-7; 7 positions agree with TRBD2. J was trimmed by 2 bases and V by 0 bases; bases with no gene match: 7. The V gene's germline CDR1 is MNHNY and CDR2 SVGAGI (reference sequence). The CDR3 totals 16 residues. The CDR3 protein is CASSYSWGAGTYEQYF. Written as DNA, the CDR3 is TGTGCCAGCAGTTACTCGTGGGGAGCGGGAACCTACGAGCAGTACTTC.

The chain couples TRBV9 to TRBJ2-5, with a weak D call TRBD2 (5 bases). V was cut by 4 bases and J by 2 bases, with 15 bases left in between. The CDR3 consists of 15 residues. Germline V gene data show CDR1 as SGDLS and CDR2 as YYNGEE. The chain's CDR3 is CASSPRVGVQETQYF. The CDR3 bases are TGTGCCAGCAGCCCACGAGTCGGGGTACAAGAGACCCAGTACTTC.

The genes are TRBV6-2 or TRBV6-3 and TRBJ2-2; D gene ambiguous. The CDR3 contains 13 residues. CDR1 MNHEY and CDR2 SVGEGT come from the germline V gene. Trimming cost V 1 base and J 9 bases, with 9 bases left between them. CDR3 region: CASSYFGERELFF. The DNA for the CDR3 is TGTGCCAGCAGTTACTTCGGAGAACGGGAGCTGTTTTTT.

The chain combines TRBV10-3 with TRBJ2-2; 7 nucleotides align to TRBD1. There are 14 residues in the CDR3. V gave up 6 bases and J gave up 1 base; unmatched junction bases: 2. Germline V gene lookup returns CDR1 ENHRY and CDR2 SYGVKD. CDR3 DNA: TGTGCCATCAGGGACAGGCTGAACACCGGGGAGCTGTTTTTT. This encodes CAIRDRLNTGELFF.